This is a list of T cell receptor beta chains from one sample in a study of blood T cell repertoires in COVID-19. Some clones are missing from TCRdb's copy, which holds only in-frame ones; the method was immunoSEQ multiplex PCR. The table lists about 300,000 clones, approximately 86% of them singletons, with around 1.2% in the top ten. Input material: peripheral blood. These receptors were collected from a man aged 65 to 79 with acute or convalescent COVID-19. The CDR3 runs from the conserved cysteine through the conserved F or W. D genes are given only for firm matches. Part of the rows lack a size; the others show once, few, many or a class for expanded clones.

size	V	J	D	DNA	CDR3
NA	TRBV5-1	TRBJ2-2	TRBD2	TGCGCCAGCACAGAAGCGGGGGGCTCCACCGGGGAGCTGTTTTTT	CASTEAGGSTGELFF
NA	TRBV28	TRBJ1-2	NA	TGTGCCAGCAGTTTACGGTACGACTACACCTTC	CASSLRYDYTF
once	TRBV24-1	TRBJ2-2	TRBD2	TGTGCCACCAGTGATAAGGGACTAGCGGGGGCGGTCGACGGGGAGCTGTTTTTT	CATSDKGLAGAVDGELFF
NA	TRBV9	TRBJ2-2	NA	TGTGCCAGCAGCAAGGACAGCATCCTAGGCACCGGGGAGCTGTTTTTT	CASSKDSILGTGELFF
NA	TRBV19	TRBJ2-5	TRBD1	TGTGCCAGTAGTGAGACAGGGGGCGAAGAGACCCAGTACTTC	CASSETGGEETQYF
NA	TRBV3-1/TRBV3-2	TRBJ2-5	TRBD2	TGTGCCAGCAGCCAATTGGCGGGGGGCTTCAAAGAGACCCAGTACTTC	CASSQLAGGFKETQYF
NA	TRBV5-4	TRBJ1-2	NA	TGTGCCAGCAGCCCCCCAGGGCAGGCGCCCAAATATGGCTACACCTTC	CASSPPGQAPKYGYTF
NA	TRBV21-1	TRBJ2-1	NA	TGTGCCAGCAGCAAACCGCCCGGGGTAGCGGGAGTGTTTAGGGGAGGTGAGCAGTTCTTC	CASSKPPGVAGVFRGGEQFF
NA	TRBV24-1	TRBJ1-5	NA	TGTGCCACCAGTGAAAGGACAGAAAATCAGCCCCAGCATTTT	CATSERTENQPQHF
NA	TRBV28	TRBJ2-1	TRBD2	TGTGCCAGCAGTTTGGCGACCCCCGGACTAGCCGAGACCTACAATGAGCAGTTCTTC	CASSLATPGLAETYNEQFF
NA	TRBV7-2	TRBJ1-4	TRBD1	TGTGCCAGCAGCTCAACCGGGACAGGGGATGAAAAACTGTTTTTT	CASSSTGTGDEKLFF
NA	TRBV7-2	TRBJ2-5	NA	TGTGCCAGCACCCCGGGGGAACTAGAGACCCAGTACTTC	CASTPGELETQYF
NA	TRBV5-1	TRBJ1-3	NA	TGCGCCAGCGGGGCAGACTTCTCTGGAAACACCATATATTTT	CASGADFSGNTIYF
NA	TRBV11-2	TRBJ2-7	TRBD1	TGTGCCAGCAGTCGGGACAGCTTCTCCTACGAGCAGTACTTC	CASSRDSFSYEQYF
NA	TRBV19	TRBJ1-2	NA	TGTGCCAGTAGTTCTGTCGCCAGCTATGGCTACACCTTC	CASSSVASYGYTF
NA	TRBV20-1	TRBJ2-7	TRBD1	TGCAGTGCTAACAGGGGTGACGAGCAGTACTTC	CSANRGDEQYF
NA	TRBV7-9	TRBJ1-1	NA	TGTGCCAGCAGCCGGACAGAGATGAACACTGAAGCTTTCTTT	CASSRTEMNTEAFF
once	TRBV29-1	TRBJ2-5	NA	TGCAGCGCGAGAGGGGGAGAGACCCAGTACTTC	CSARGGETQYF
NA	TRBV6-2/TRBV6-3	TRBJ1-4	TRBD1	TGTGCCAGCAGTTCACCGAGGACAGGGAGTGAAAAACTGTTTTTT	CASSSPRTGSEKLFF
NA	TRBV7-9	TRBJ2-5	TRBD1	TGTGCCAGCCGGGGCGAATCAGGGGGTGATAAGGAGACCCAGTACTTC	CASRGESGGDKETQYF
NA	TRBV18	TRBJ2-1	TRBD2	TGTGCCAGCTCACCGGGCCTAATAGCGGGTATTAGCTCCTACAATGAGCAGTTCTTC	CASSPGLIAGISSYNEQFF
NA	TRBV28	TRBJ2-3	NA	TGTGCCAGCAGGCCACTTAACACAGATACGCAGTATTTT	CASRPLNTDTQYF
few	TRBV24-1	TRBJ2-1	NA	TGTGCCACCAGTGATTTGGGTAGGAGGGGTCGGGGCGATGAGCAGTTCTTC	CATSDLGRRGRGDEQFF
few	TRBV5-5	TRBJ2-7	NA	TGTGCCAGCAGCTTTGCGGGAAACTCAAACTACGAGCAGTACTTC	CASSFAGNSNYEQYF
NA	TRBV25-1	TRBJ2-5	NA	TGTGCCAGCAGTCCTATGGGGGGTTGGGAGACCCAGTACTTC	CASSPMGGWETQYF
once	TRBV6-1	TRBJ2-1	TRBD2	TGTGCCAGCAGTGAACAGGCTAGCGGGAGTATTTGGGAGCAGTTCTTC	CASSEQASGSIWEQFF
NA	TRBV29-1	TRBJ1-2	NA	TGCAGCGTTGAAAATACGGGGAACTATGGCTACACCTTC	CSVENTGNYGYTF
NA	TRBV24-1	TRBJ2-5	NA	TGTGCCACCAGTGATTCCGGACTACGCCGGGGGACAGAGACCCAGTACTTC	CATSDSGLRRGTETQYF
NA	TRBV4-3	TRBJ2-7	TRBD1	TGCGCCAGCAGCCACGACACTCAGGGGGCCGCCGAGCAGTACTTC	CASSHDTQGAAEQYF
NA	TRBV6-5	TRBJ1-2	TRBD1	TGTGCCAGCAGTCGACAGGGCTATGGCTACACCTTC	CASSRQGYGYTF
NA	TRBV6-2/TRBV6-3	TRBJ2-2	NA	TGTGCCAGCAGTTCTTACACCGGGGAGCTGTTTTTT	CASSSYTGELFF
NA	TRBV28	TRBJ2-2	TRBD2	TGTGCCAGCAGTACCCCGGGAGGGAGGGCCGGGGAGCTGTTTTTT	CASSTPGGRAGELFF
NA	TRBV28	TRBJ2-7	NA	TGTGCCAGCAGTTCTACAGGGAAAGTAAACGAGCAGTACTTC	CASSSTGKVNEQYF
NA	TRBV28	TRBJ2-5	NA	TGTGCCAGCACTTTAGGAAGGGCAGGGAGGAAAGAGACCCAGTACTTC	CASTLGRAGRKETQYF
NA	TRBV2	TRBJ1-1	NA	TGTGCCAGCAGTGGAGAGCAGAACACTGAAGCTTTCTTT	CASSGEQNTEAFF
NA	TRBV7-2	TRBJ2-7	NA	TGTGCCAGCAGCTTAACTTCCCCCCCCGGGGGCGAGCAGTACTTC	CASSLTSPPGGEQYF
NA	TRBV6-5	TRBJ2-4	NA	TGTGCCAGCATCATAATACGGGGTTTCAAAAACATTCAGTACTTC	CASIIIRGFKNIQYF
NA	TRBV5-6	TRBJ1-2	TRBD1	TGTGCCAGCAGCCATACGACAGGGAACTATGGCTACACCTTC	CASSHTTGNYGYTF
NA	TRBV4-1	TRBJ2-7	TRBD1	TGCGCCAGCAGCCAGTCGACAGGGGTTAAGTACGAGCAGTACTTC	CASSQSTGVKYEQYF
NA	TRBV2	TRBJ2-2	NA	TGTGCCAGCAGAAGACAGGCGATAAGCACCGGGGAGCTGTTTTTT	CASRRQAISTGELFF
NA	TRBV5-1	TRBJ1-5	NA	TGCGCCAGCAGCTTGGAGGGACAAGATTATCAGCCCCAGCATTTT	CASSLEGQDYQPQHF
NA	TRBV6-5	TRBJ2-3	TRBD2	TGTGCCAGCAATCTAGCGGGGGGGCGCGCAGATACGCAGTATTTT	CASNLAGGRADTQYF
NA	TRBV6-1	TRBJ1-2	TRBD1	TGTGCCAGCAGTGAAGCCCAATCTTCCGGGACAGGGACCAGAGGCTACACCTTC	CASSEAQSSGTGTRGYTF
NA	TRBV19	TRBJ2-1	NA	TGTGCCAGTAGTCCCATTAGCATGCCGGAGGGTTATGAGCAGTTCTTC	CASSPISMPEGYEQFF
NA	TRBV5-1	TRBJ2-2	NA	TGCGCCAGCAGCCTGGAGGCAGGGGTTGGCGGGGAGCTGTTTTTT	CASSLEAGVGGELFF
NA	TRBV7-2	TRBJ2-7	TRBD1	TGTGCCAGCAGCTTAAAAGGGACAGGGTACTACGAGCAGTACTTC	CASSLKGTGYYEQYF
once	TRBV28	TRBJ1-2	TRBD1	TGTGCCAGCAGCCCAGGGGGCAGTGGCTACACCTTC	CASSPGGSGYTF
once	TRBV2	TRBJ2-3	NA	TGTGCCAGCTCGCCGACAGGCGCTAGCACAGATACGCAGTATTTT	CASSPTGASTDTQYF
NA	TRBV12-3/TRBV12-4	TRBJ1-2	NA	TGTGCCAGCAGCCCAGGGGATGGCTACACCTTC	CASSPGDGYTF
NA	TRBV5-1	TRBJ2-1	TRBD2	TGCGCCAGCAGCGCACTAGCGGGAGTCGGCAATGAGCAGTTCTTC	CASSALAGVGNEQFF
NA	TRBV9	TRBJ2-2	NA	TGTGCCAGCAGCTTAGACCCCGGGAACACCGGGGAGCTGTTTTTT	CASSLDPGNTGELFF
NA	TRBV5-1	TRBJ1-6	NA	TGCGCCAGCAGCCCAGTCCAGGGGCCCCTCCACTTT	CASSPVQGPLHF